The 21 T cell receptor beta chains listed next were all sequenced from one sample in a study of T cell responses to AZD1222 COVID-19 vaccine (dated by TCRdb to the early 2020s). The library relied on the immunoSEQ multiplex PCR assay. Held by TCRdb, this immuneACCESS table contains in-frame sequences only and omits some clones. Under half of the omission traces to an unresolved V gene where checked; the cause of the rest is unknown. Here the sample has 110,000 to 150,000 clones; around 90% occur a single time. The ten largest clones add up to 1.5% to 2.5% of the sample. Per the publication, the time point label means: about 28 days (+/-7) after the second vaccine dose. The sequences come from peripheral blood, collected 28 days after the second AZD1222 dose. The receptors were sampled from an adult who received the AZD1222 COVID-19 vaccine.

This clone was counted once. The chain is built from TRBV29-1 and TRBJ1-2; D remains unclear. Trimming shortened V by 7 bases and J by 2 bases, and 14 bases separated the two germline ends. CDR3 size: 13 residues. Germline V gene data show CDR1 as SQVTM and CDR2 as ANQGSEA. CDR3 nucleotides: TGCAGCGCCATCAGCGGGCTGAACTATGGCTACACCTTC. Translated: CSAISGLNYGYTF.

This rearrangement joins TRBV5-6 to TRBJ1-4; D is ambiguous. The CDR3 length is 15 residues. Germline V CDR1 and CDR2: SGHDT, YYEEEE. V was cut by 6 bases and J by 12 bases, with 24 bases left in between. The CDR3 protein is CASTHRGPGREELFF. In DNA, the CDR3 is TGTGCCAGCACTCATCGCGGGCCCGGGAGGGAGGAACTGTTTTTT. Together with reference TRBV5-6 and TRBJ1-4, the CDR3 gives the full variable domain: DAGVTQSPTHLIKTRGQQVTLRCSPKSGHDTVSWYQQALGQGPQFIFQYYEEEERQRGNFPDRFSGHQFPNYSSELNVNALLLGDSALYLCASTHRGPGREELFFGSGTQLSVL.

The chain uses TRBV11-2 and TRBJ2-1, with D possibly matching TRBD1 (5 bases). The V and J ends lost 2 bases and 7 bases respectively, with 15 bases between them. The length of the CDR3 is 15 residues. Germline V gene sequence: CDR1 SGHAT, CDR2 FQNNGV. The CDR3 DNA follows: TGTGCCAGCAGCTTACGGGTCAGGGAATCTAATGAGCAGTTCTTC. Amino acids: CASSLRVRESNEQFF.

The CDR3, as DNA: TGTGCCAGTAGTATTCCGGCGAGGGGGCAATTCTTC. Protein product: CASSIPARGQFF. The rearrangement links TRBV19 to TRBJ2-1; 7 nucleotides agree with TRBD1. Looked up from germline, CDR1 is LNHDA and CDR2 is SQIVND (reference sequence). The CDR3 is made up of 12 amino acids. V lost 3 bases, J lost 16 bases, and 9 bases stayed unmatched.

The genes are TRBV6-5 and TRBJ1-1; a weak D match, TRBD1 (6 bases). Germline-derived CDR1 and CDR2 are MNHEY and SVGAGI. The germline V and J ends were trimmed by 2 bases and 1 base, with 8 bases remaining between them. The CDR3 runs 14 residues. CDR3 loop: CASSYDRRNTEAFF. The CDR3 coding sequence is TGTGCCAGCAGTTACGACAGGAGGAACACTGAAGCTTTCTTT.

This clone was recorded once. The chain is built from TRBV18 and TRBJ2-2; no clear D. V was trimmed by 6 bases and J by 7 bases, leaving 24 bases between them. There are 17 residues in the CDR3. Germline V lookup: CDR1 KGHSH, CDR2 LQKENI. Here the CDR3 reads CASSPLGPNNGGGELFF. The CDR3, as DNA: TGTGCCAGCTCTCCCCTTGGCCCCAACAACGGTGGCGGGGAGCTGTTTTTT.

The chain is built from TRBV20-1 and TRBJ1-1; D not resolved. Germline values: CDR1 DFQATT, CDR2 SNEGSKA (reference sequence). The CDR3 length is 11 residues. Trimming pared 1 base from V and 7 bases from J, leaving 7 bases between. The CDR3 protein is CSARARVEAFF. As DNA, the CDR3 is TGCAGTGCTAGAGCGCGGGTTGAAGCTTTCTTT.

The chain recombines TRBV27 with TRBJ2-2, with D perhaps TRBD1 (6 bases). The CDR3 runs 15 residues. V lost 3 bases and J 6 bases, leaving 14 bases between the germline ends. The V gene's germline CDR1 is MNHEY and CDR2 SMNVEV (reference sequence). The CDR3 region has the DNA TGTGCCAGCAGTTTTCTCAGGGGAAGGGCCGGGGAGCTGTTTTTT. Protein product: CASSFLRGRAGELFF.

The rearrangement joins TRBV7-8 to TRBJ1-4; 7 bases align to TRBD1. Unmatched junction bases numbered 12, after V lost 2 bases and J lost 0 bases. From germline, CDR1 is SGHVS and CDR2 FQNEAQ. The CDR3 contains 19 residues. The CDR3 reads CASSLLWTGRLPTNEKLFF. CDR3 bases: TGTGCCAGCAGCTTATTGTGGACAGGCCGCCTTCCAACTAATGAAAAACTGTTTTTT. Full variable domain (rest looked up from reference TRBV7-8 and TRBJ1-4): GAGVSQSPRYKVAKRGQDVALRCDPISGHVSLFWYQQALGQGPEFLTYFQNEAQLDKSGLPSDRFFAERPEGSVSTLKIQRTQQEDSAVYLCASSLLWTGRLPTNEKLFFGSGTQLSVL.

The V call is TRBV11-3, the J call TRBJ2-7; D ambiguous. The ends were cut back, 0 bases at V and 2 bases at J, with 5 bases in the middle. Germline-derived CDR1 and CDR2 are SGHNT and YENEEA. The CDR3 runs 13 residues. In nucleotides, the CDR3 is TGTGCCAGCAGCTTAGATAGGACCTACGAGCAGTACTTC. It specifies CASSLDRTYEQYF.

The chain links TRBV20-1 to TRBJ2-4; weak D call: TRBD1 (6 bases). V lost 3 bases to trimming and J lost 1 base, with 16 bases between them. The germline gives CDR1 DFQATT, CDR2 SNEGSKA (reference sequence). This CDR3 region has 16 residues. In DNA form, the CDR3 reads TGCAGTGCTAGTCGGGACATCTTGACGGCCAAAAACATTCAGTACTTC. Its translation is CSASRDILTAKNIQYF.

This chain connects TRBV6-5 to TRBJ1-5; 7 bases fit TRBD1. The CDR3 extends over 13 amino acids. Germline V lookup: CDR1 MNHEY, CDR2 SVGAGI. After removal of 7 bases from V and 7 bases from J, the junction contained 7 bases not matched to a gene. The CDR3 spells CASTLGGIQPQHF. In DNA, the CDR3 is TGTGCCAGCACCCTAGGGGGCATCCAGCCCCAGCATTTT.

V usage is TRBV23-1 and J usage is TRBJ2-6; D remains unclear. TRBV23-1 is assigned to the ORF class and has an uncertain function. Trimming shortened V by 3 bases and J by 0 bases, and 9 bases separated the two germline ends. The CDR3 runs 16 residues. This CDR3 is CASSHQTLSGANVLTF. CDR3 nucleotides: TGCGCCAGCAGTCACCAGACTCTCTCTGGGGCCAACGTCCTGACTTTC.

This chain joins TRBV2 and TRBJ1-6, with D perhaps TRBD1 (6 bases). The V and J ends lost 4 bases and 7 bases respectively, with 14 bases between them. In germline, CDR1 is SNHLY, CDR2 FYNNEI. The CDR3 covers 15 residues. The CDR3: CASSARQAWNSPLHF. Here the CDR3 DNA reads TGTGCCAGCAGTGCTCGACAGGCATGGAATTCACCCCTCCACTTT.

The genes are TRBV6-5 and TRBJ1-1, with 7 bases aligning to TRBD1. Germline CDR1 is MNHEY and CDR2 is SVGAGI. The CDR3 runs to 14 residues. The ends lost 6 bases at V and 5 bases at J; junction bases unmatched: 9. CDR3 amino acids: CASSRGTVLTEAFF. CDR3 nucleotides: TGTGCCAGCAGCCGAGGGACAGTATTAACTGAAGCTTTCTTT.

This clone was found once. The chain couples TRBV27 to TRBJ2-3, with 10 positions matching TRBD2. The CDR3 consists of 17 residues. V shed 7 bases and J 8 bases; nucleotides not matched to a gene: 18. CDR1 MNHEY and CDR2 SMNVEV come from the germline V gene (reference sequence). CDR3 amino acids: CASKSASGGPPIGTQYF. The DNA of the CDR3 is TGTGCCAGCAAGTCGGCTAGCGGGGGCCCTCCTATCGGTACGCAGTATTTT.

The table lists this clone with a count of one. The chain has TRBV5-1 and TRBJ1-3, with a tentative D call TRBD1 (6 bases). The CDR3 runs 16 residues. Germline-derived CDR1 and CDR2 are SGHRS and YFSETQ. Deletions cut 0 bases from V and 0 bases from J, with 10 bases between. In nucleotides, the CDR3 is TGCGCCAGCAGCTTGGGGGACACGAGCTCTGGAAACACCATATATTTT. Protein product: CASSLGDTSSGNTIYF.

A word on this clone: An end of the junction differs from the germline gene, which may be a read error. V and J are TRBV7-7 and TRBJ2-2; a weak D match, TRBD1 (6 bases). Germline CDR1 is SSHAT and CDR2 is FNYEAQ (reference sequence). The CDR3 has 13 amino acids. DNA of the CDR3: TGTGCTAGCAGCTTACAGGGAACCGGGGAGCTGTTTTTT. Its translation: CASSLQGTGELFF.

The genes are TRBV5-1 and TRBJ2-1; 7 bases match TRBD1. Germline V lookup: CDR1 SGHRS, CDR2 YFSETQ. Germline trimming cut 4 bases from V and 0 bases from J; bases unmatched to any gene: 7. The CDR3 spans 16 residues. The CDR3 DNA follows: TGCGCCAGCAGCAGACTGACAGGGACCTCCTACAATGAGCAGTTCTTC. It translates to CASSRLTGTSYNEQFF.

The chain employs TRBV7-2 and TRBJ2-2; D may be TRBD2 (5 bases). Germline V gives CDR1 SGHTA, CDR2 FQGNSA. This CDR3 contains 15 residues. Trimming removed 2 bases at V and 8 bases at J, with 15 bases between. The CDR3: CASSLWHRPGGELFF. The CDR3 DNA reads TGTGCCAGCAGCTTATGGCACCGTCCGGGGGGGGAGCTGTTTTTT.

This rearrangement joins TRBV5-5 to TRBJ1-3; D uncertain. Germline CDR1 reads SGHKS; CDR2 reads YYEKEE (reference sequence). The V end was cut by 0 bases, the J end by 0 bases, with 7 bases between. The CDR3 consists of 15 residues. The CDR3 coding sequence is TGTGCCAGCAGCTTGGACGTAAGCTCTGGAAACACCATATATTTT. Translation gives CASSLDVSSGNTIYF.